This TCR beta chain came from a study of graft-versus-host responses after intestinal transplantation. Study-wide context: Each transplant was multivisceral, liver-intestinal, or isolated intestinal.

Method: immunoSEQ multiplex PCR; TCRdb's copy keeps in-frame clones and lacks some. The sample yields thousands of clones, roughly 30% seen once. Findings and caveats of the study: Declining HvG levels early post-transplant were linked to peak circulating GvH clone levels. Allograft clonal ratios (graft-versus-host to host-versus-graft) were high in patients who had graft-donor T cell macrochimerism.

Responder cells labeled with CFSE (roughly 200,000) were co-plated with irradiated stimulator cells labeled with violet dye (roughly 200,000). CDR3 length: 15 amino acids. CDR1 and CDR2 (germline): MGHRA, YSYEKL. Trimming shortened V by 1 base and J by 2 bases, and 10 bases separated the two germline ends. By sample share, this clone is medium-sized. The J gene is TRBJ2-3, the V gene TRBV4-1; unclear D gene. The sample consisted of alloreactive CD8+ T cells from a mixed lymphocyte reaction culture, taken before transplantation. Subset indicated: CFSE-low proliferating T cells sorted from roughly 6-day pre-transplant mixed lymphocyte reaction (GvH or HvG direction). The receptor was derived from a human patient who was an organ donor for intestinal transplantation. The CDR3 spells CASSQVGRNTDTQYF. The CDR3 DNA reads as TGCGCCAGCAGCCAAGTCGGCAGGAACACAGATACGCAGTATTTT.